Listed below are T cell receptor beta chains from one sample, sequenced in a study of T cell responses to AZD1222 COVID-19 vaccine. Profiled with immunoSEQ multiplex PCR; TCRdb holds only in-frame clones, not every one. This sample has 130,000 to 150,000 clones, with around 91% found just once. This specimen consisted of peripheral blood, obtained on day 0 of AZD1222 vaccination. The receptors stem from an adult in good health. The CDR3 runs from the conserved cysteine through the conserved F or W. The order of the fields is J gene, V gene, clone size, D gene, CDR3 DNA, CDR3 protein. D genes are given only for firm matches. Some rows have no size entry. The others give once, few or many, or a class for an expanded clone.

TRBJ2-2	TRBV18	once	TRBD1	TGTGCCAGCTCCTCTGGACAGGGGAACACCGGGGAGCTGTTTTTT	CASSSGQGNTGELFF
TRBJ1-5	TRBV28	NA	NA	TGTGCCAGCAGTAACCTCTTGGGGGACGCCAGGGGATATAGCAATCAGCCCCAGCATTTT	CASSNLLGDARGYSNQPQHF
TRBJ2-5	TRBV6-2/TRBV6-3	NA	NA	TGTGCCAGCAGCCCACCCACGGGGACCCAGTACTTC	CASSPPTGTQYF
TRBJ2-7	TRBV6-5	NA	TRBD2	TGTGCCAGGGGGGGGTACCCTTCTGGGGACGAGCAGTACTTC	CARGGYPSGDEQYF
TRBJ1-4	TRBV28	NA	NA	TGTGCCAGCAGTTTAGTGCGGAAGGTAAATGGAAAACTGTTTTTT	CASSLVRKVNGKLFF
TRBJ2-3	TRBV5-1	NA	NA	TGCGCCACCAACCTAGCAGGTCCAGGGAGGACAGATACGCAGTATTTT	CATNLAGPGRTDTQYF
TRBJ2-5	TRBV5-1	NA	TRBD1	TGCGCCAGCAGCCGGGGACAGACCCAAGAGACCCAGTACTTC	CASSRGQTQETQYF
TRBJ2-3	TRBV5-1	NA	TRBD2	TGCGCCAGCAGCTTGGATAGCGGGGGGAGCACAGATACGCAGTATTTT	CASSLDSGGSTDTQYF
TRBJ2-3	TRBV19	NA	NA	TGTGCCAGTAGTCCCCTGGGAGGCGATACGCAGTATTTT	CASSPLGGDTQYF
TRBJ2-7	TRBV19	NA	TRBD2	TGTGCCAGTAGTCCAGCTAGCGGCAGCTACGAGCAGTACTTC	CASSPASGSYEQYF
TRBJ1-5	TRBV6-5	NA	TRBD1	TGTGCCAGCGGACAGGGTAGCGACAATCAGCCCCAGCATTTT	CASGQGSDNQPQHF
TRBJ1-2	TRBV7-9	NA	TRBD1	TGTGCCAGCAGCACCACTACAGGGGGCTATGGCTACACCTTC	CASSTTTGGYGYTF
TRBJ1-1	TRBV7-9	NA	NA	TGTGCCAGCAGCTTAGCGCATGAGGGGAGAACTGAAGCTTTCTTT	CASSLAHEGRTEAFF
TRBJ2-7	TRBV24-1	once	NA	TGTGCCACCAGTGATGGGGCCCTCAACGAGCAGTACTTC	CATSDGALNEQYF
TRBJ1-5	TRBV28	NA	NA	TGTGCCAGCAGTCCCTCCCGGGGGGGATCCATCAGCAATCAGCCCCAGCATTTT	CASSPSRGGSISNQPQHF
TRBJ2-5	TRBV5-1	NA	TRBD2	TGCGCCAGCAGCCTGGGGTTAGCGGGACGGGAGACCCAGTACTTC	CASSLGLAGRETQYF
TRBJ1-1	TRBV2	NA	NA	TGTGCCAGCAGTGGAGGAACCCCAGGTCTTCGAGCTTTCTTT	CASSGGTPGLRAFF
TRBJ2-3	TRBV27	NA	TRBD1	TGTGCCAGCAGTCCGCGGCCACTAGTACCGGGACAGGGGATTCCAACCAGCACAGATACGCAGTATTTT	CASSPRPLVPGQGIPTSTDTQYF
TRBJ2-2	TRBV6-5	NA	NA	TGTGCCAGCAGTTTAGGGGGGGGCGGGGAGCTGTTTTTT	CASSLGGGGELFF
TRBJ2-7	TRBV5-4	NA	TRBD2	TGTGCCAGCAGCTGGATACTAGCGGGAAGCGAGCAGTACTTC	CASSWILAGSEQYF
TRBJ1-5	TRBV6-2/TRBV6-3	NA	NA	TGTGCCAGCAGTTTGGTCAGATTTCAGCCCCAGCATTTT	CASSLVRFQPQHF
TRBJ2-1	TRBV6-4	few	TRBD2	TGTGCCAGCAGTAGACAGGGGCTAGCGGGAGGGGATGAGCAGTTCTTC	CASSRQGLAGGDEQFF
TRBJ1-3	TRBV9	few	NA	TGTGCCAGCAGCGTAGGAGCGGGCAGCCGGGGAAACACCATATATTTT	CASSVGAGSRGNTIYF
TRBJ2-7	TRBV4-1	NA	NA	TGCGCCAGCAGCCAAGTTTTCGGGACCTACTACGAGCAGTACTTC	CASSQVFGTYYEQYF
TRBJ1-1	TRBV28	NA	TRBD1	TGTGCCACCAGGGGGCGTCTAGGTGTAAATGAAGCTTTCTTT	CATRGRLGVNEAFF
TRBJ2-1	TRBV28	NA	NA	TGTGCCAGCAACCCAGGGGATTTGCGGAATGAGCAGTTCTTC	CASNPGDLRNEQFF
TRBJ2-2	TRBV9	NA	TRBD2	TGTGCCAGCAGCGCCTTAGCGGGAGTAGTCACCGGGGAGCTGTTTTTT	CASSALAGVVTGELFF
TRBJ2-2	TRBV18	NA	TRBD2	TGTGCCAGCTCACCACCCAGGCTAGCGGGACGTATACCGAACACCGGGGAGCTGTTTTTT	CASSPPRLAGRIPNTGELFF
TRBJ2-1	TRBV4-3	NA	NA	TGCGCCAGCAGCCAAGCCATTACGAGACTAGTCCCCAATGAGCAGTTCTTC	CASSQAITRLVPNEQFF
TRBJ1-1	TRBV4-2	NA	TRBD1	TGTGCCAGCCGACAACTGACAGGGGAGGCTTTCTTT	CASRQLTGEAFF
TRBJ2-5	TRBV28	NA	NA	TGTGCCAGCAGTCAACCCCGACTTGTGAAAGAGACCCAGTACTTC	CASSQPRLVKETQYF
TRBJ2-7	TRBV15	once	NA	TGTGCCACCAGCAGAGATAGCGGTTCCTCCTACGAGCAGTACTTC	CATSRDSGSSYEQYF
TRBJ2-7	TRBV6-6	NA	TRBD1	TGTGCCAGCAGTTACCCGCTGGGACAGGGAGGACTCGAGCAGTACTTC	CASSYPLGQGGLEQYF
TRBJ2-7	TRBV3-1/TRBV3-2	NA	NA	TGTGCCAGCAGCCATCGGGACCGCACCTACGAGCAGTACTTC	CASSHRDRTYEQYF
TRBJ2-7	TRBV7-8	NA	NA	TGTGCCAGCAGCCCGGACACCTACTACGAGCAGTACTTC	CASSPDTYYEQYF
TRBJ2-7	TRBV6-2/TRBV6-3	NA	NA	TGTGCCAGCAGTTACGGAAGGGGCACTAGCTACGAGCAGTACTTC	CASSYGRGTSYEQYF
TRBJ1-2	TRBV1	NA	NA	TGCACCAGCAGCCAAGCGGAGGATTACAGTTTTAGCGGCTACACCTTC	CTSSQAEDYSFSGYTF
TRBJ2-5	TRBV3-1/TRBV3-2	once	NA	TGTGCCAGCAGCCAAGAGTCCGAGGGAGAGACCCAGTACTTC	CASSQESEGETQYF
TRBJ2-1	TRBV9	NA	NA	TGTGCCAGCAGCGCTTGGGGGGGCCCTGAGAATGAGCAGTTCTTC	CASSAWGGPENEQFF
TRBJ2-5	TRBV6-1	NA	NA	TGTGCCAGCAGACCCCCTTTAGAAAGCAAGACCCAGTACTTC	CASRPPLESKTQYF
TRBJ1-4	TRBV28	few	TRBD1	TGTGCCAGCAGTTCAACAGGGGGAGGAGAAAAACTGTTTTTT	CASSSTGGGEKLFF
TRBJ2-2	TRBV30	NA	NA	TGTGCCTGGAGTGCGGGCTTTAACACCGGGGAGCTGTTTTTT	CAWSAGFNTGELFF
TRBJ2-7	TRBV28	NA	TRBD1	TGTGCCAGCAGCCAAGGACAGGTCGGGTTCTACGAGCAGTACTTC	CASSQGQVGFYEQYF
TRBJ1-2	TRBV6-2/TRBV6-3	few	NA	TGTGCCAGCACCCCCCCCGAGGGGCCAGGACTCTATGGCTACACCTTC	CASTPPEGPGLYGYTF
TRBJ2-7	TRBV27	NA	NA	TGTGCCAGCAGTCCACGTCCGGGCTACGAGCAGTACTTC	CASSPRPGYEQYF
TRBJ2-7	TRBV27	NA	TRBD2	TGTGCCAGCAGTTTAGGACTAGCGGGAGTTGATGAGCAGTACTTC	CASSLGLAGVDEQYF
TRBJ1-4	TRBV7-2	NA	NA	TGTGCCAGCAGCACAAATCCCGGCCTAACTAATGAAAAACTGTTTTTT	CASSTNPGLTNEKLFF
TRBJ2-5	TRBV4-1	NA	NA	TGCGCCAGCAGCCAAGCCAGTAAAGACTTGCCCACAGAGACCCAGTACTTC	CASSQASKDLPTETQYF
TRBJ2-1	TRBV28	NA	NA	TGTGCCAGCAGTACACCTCCAGGACTGAACTACAATGAGCAGTTCTTC	CASSTPPGLNYNEQFF
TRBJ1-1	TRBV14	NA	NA	TGTGCCAGCAGCCTTTCGGGGTTAGCTGAAGCTTTCTTT	CASSLSGLAEAFF
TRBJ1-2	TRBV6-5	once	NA	TGTGCCAGCAGTCCCCGGGGCAGGACGAACTATGGCTACACCTTC	CASSPRGRTNYGYTF
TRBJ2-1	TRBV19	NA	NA	TGTGCCAGTAGTATCGTGGGGGCCGCATACAATGAGCAGTTCTTC	CASSIVGAAYNEQFF
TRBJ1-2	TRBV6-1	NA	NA	TGTGCCAGCAGTGAGAGCACGGGCTACACCTTC	CASSESTGYTF
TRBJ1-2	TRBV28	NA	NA	TGTGCCAGCAGTACTCTGACAGCCCCTAACTATGGCTACACCTTC	CASSTLTAPNYGYTF
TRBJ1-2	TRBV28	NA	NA	TGTGCCAGCAGGGACGAATACTATGGCTACACCTTC	CASRDEYYGYTF
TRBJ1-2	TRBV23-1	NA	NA	TGCGCCAGCAGTCAAGTAGGGGACTATGGCTACACCTTC	CASSQVGDYGYTF
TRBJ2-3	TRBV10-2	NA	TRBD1	TGCGCCAGCAGTGGGCCCAGGACAGGGAGCACAGATACGCAGTATTTT	CASSGPRTGSTDTQYF
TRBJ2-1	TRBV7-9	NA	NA	TGTGCCAGCAGCTTAGTGGGGGGTTCCTCCCTCTATGAGCAGTTCTTC	CASSLVGGSSLYEQFF